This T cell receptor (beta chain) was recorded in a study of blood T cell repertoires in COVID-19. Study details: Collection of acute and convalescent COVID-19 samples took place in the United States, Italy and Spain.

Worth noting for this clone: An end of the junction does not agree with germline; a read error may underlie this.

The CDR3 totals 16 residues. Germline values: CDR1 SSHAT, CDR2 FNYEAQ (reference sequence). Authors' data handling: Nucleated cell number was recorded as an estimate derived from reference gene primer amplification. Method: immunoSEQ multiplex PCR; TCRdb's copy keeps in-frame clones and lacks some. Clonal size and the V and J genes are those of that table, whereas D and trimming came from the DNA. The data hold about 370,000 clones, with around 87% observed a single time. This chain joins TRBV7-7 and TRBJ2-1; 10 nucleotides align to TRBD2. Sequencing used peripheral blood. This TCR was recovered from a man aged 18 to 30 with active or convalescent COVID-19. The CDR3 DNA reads TGTGCTAGCACCCCAGTAGCGGGAGGTGGAGTCGGCGAGCAGTTCTTC. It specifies CASTPVAGGGVGEQFF.